Described below is a single T cell receptor beta chain sequence and its context. This sample stems from a study of control samples from healthy donors and cancer patients. Clones were read by immunoSEQ multiplex PCR, and TCRdb kept only the in-frame ones, dropping some. The table has approximately 100,000 clones, about 84% seen once. The V gene's germline CDR1 is ENHRY and CDR2 SYGVKD. The CDR3 sequence is 16 residues long. Germline trimming cut 6 bases from V and 5 bases from J; bases unmatched to any gene: 11. The J gene is TRBJ1-4, the V gene TRBV10-3; 8 nucleotides agree with TRBD1. This sequence was found in a woman between 35 and 50 years old in good health. Sequences were obtained from blood. DNA for the CDR3: TGTGCCATCAGCTCCGGGACAGGCGCTGTAAATGAAAAACTGTTTTTT. It translates to CAISSGTGAVNEKLFF.